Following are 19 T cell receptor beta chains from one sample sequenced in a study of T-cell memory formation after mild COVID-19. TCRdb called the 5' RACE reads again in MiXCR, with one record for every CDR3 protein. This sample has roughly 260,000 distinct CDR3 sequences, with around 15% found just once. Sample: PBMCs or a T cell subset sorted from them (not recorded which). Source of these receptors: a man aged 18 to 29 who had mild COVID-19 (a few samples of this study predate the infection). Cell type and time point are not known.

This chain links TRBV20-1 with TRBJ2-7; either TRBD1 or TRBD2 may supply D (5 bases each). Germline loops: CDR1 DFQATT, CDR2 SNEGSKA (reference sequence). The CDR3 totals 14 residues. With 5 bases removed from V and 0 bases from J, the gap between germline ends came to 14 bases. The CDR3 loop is CSALQAGSSYEQYF. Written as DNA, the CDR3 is TGCAGTGCTCTCCAGGCAGGGAGCTCCTACGAGCAGTACTTC.

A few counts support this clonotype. The CDR3 region is CASSENPGGTQYF. In nucleotides, the CDR3 is TGTGCCAGCAGTGAAAATCCCGGAGGGACCCAGTACTTC. The chain has TRBV6-1 and TRBJ2-5; a weak D match, TRBD2 (5 bases). Trimming took off 2 bases at V and 7 bases at J, with 11 bases between the two ends. The CDR3 is 13 amino acids. CDR1 and CDR2 from the germline V gene are MNHNS and SASEGT.

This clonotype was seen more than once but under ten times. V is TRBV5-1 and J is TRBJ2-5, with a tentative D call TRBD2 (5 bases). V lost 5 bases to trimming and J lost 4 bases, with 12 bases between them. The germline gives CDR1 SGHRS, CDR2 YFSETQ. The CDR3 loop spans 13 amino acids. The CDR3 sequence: CASRAGGIETQYF. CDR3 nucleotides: TGCGCCAGCAGGGCAGGAGGAATAGAGACCCAGTACTTC.

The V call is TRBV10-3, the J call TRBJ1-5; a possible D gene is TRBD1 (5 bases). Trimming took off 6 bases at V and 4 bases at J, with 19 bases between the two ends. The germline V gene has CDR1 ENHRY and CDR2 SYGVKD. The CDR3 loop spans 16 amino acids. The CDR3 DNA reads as TGTGCCATCAGGGGGGGAGATCCTCGGGGGAATCAGCCCCAGCATTTT. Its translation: CAIRGGDPRGNQPQHF.

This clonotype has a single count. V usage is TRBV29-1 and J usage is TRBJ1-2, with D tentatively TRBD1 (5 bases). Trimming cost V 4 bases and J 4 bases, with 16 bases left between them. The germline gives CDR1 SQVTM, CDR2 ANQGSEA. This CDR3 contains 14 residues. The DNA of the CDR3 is TGCAGCGTTGGTTTCGGGCAGGGTGGCTATGGCTACACCTTC. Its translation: CSVGFGQGGYGYTF.

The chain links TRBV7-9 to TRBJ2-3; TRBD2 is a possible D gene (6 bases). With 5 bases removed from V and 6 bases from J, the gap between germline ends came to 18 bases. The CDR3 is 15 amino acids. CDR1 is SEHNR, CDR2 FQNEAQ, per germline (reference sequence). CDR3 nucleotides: TGTGCCAGCAGCGGAGGGGACTCTCACGCGGATACGCAGTATTTT. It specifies CASSGGDSHADTQYF.

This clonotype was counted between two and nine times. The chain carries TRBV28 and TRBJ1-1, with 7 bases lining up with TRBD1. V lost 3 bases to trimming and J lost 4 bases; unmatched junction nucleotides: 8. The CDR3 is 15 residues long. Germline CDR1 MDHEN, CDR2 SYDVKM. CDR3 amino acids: CASSLSTGLGTEAFF. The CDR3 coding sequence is TGTGCCAGCAGTTTGTCGACAGGGTTAGGCACTGAAGCTTTCTTT.

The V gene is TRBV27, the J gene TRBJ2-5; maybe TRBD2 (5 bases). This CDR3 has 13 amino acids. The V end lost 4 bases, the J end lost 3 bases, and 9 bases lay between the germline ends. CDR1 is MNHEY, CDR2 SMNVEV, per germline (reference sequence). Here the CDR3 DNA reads TGTGCCAGCAGTTCGGACTGGAAAGAGACCCAGTACTTC. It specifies CASSSDWKETQYF.

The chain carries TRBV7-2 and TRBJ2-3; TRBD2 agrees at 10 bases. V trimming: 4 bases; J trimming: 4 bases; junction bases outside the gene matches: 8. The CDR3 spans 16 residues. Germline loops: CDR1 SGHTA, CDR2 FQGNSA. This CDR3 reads CASSYYIAGGPDTQYF. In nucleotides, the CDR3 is TGTGCCAGCAGCTACTACATAGCGGGGGGCCCAGATACGCAGTATTTT.

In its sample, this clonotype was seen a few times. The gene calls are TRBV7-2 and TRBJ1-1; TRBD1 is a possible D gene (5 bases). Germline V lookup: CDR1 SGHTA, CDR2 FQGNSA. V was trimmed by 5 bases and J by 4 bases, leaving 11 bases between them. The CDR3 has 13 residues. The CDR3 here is CASSTQGFTEAFF. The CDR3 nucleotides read TGTGCCAGCAGCACGCAGGGTTTCACTGAAGCTTTCTTT.

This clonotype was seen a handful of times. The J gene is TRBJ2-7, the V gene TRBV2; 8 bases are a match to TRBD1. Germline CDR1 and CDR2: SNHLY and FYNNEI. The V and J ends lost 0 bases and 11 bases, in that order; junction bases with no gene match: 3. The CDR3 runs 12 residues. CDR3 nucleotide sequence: TGTGCCAGCAGTGAAGCCCAGGGGGCAGAGTACTTC. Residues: CASSEAQGAEYF. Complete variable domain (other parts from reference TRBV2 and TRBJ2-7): EPEVTQTPSHQVTQMGQEVILRCVPISNHLYFYWYRQILGQKVEFLVSFYNNEISEKSEIFDDQFSVERPDGSNFTLKIRSTKLEDSAMYFCASSEAQGAEYFGPGTRLTVT.

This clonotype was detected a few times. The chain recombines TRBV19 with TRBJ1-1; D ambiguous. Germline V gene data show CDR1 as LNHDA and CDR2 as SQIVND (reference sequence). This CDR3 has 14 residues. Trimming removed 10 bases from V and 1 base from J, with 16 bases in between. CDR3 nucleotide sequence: TGTGCCAACCCTCGTGAGGCTCCGAACACTGAAGCTTTCTTT. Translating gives CANPREAPNTEAFF. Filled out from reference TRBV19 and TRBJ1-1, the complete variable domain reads DGGITQSPKYLFRKEGQNVTLSCEQNLNHDAMYWYRQDPGQGLRLIYYSQIVNDFQKGDIAEGYSVSREKKESFPLTVTSAQKNPTAFYLCANPREAPNTEAFFGQGTRLTVV.

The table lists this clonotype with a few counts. The CDR3 region is CASGRSGFQETQYF. CDR3 nucleotides: TGTGCCAGCGGCCGGTCCGGTTTCCAAGAGACCCAGTACTTC. V gene TRBV11-2 combines with J gene TRBJ2-5; D remains unclear. CDR1 and CDR2 (germline): SGHAT, FQNNGV. V shed 8 bases and J shed 1 base, with 14 bases lying between them. The CDR3 covers 14 residues. Full variable domain (rest looked up from reference TRBV11-2 and TRBJ2-5): EAGVAQSPRYKIIEKRQSVAFWCNPISGHATLYWYQQILGQGPKLLIQFQNNGVVDDSQLPKDRFSAERLKGVDSTLKIQPAKLEDSAVYLCASGRSGFQETQYFGPGTRLLVL.

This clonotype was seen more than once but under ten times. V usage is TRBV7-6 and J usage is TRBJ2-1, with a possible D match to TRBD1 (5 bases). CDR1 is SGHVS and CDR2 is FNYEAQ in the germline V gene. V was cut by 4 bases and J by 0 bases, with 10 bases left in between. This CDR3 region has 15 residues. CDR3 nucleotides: TGTGCCAGCAGCTCAACAGGAAGCTCCTACAATGAGCAGTTCTTC. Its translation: CASSSTGSSYNEQFF.

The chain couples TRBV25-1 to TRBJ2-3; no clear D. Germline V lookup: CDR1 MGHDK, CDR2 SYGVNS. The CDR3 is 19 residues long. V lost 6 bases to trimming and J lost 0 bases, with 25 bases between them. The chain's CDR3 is CASSERPADDGWSTDTQYF. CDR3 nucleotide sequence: TGTGCCAGCAGCGAGAGGCCCGCCGATGACGGCTGGAGCACAGATACGCAGTATTTT.

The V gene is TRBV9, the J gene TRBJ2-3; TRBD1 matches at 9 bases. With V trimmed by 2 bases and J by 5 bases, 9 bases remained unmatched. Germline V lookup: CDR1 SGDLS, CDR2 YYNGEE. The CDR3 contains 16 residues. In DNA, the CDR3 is TGTGCCAGCAGCGTGTACCGGGACAGGGCGGGAGATACGCAGTATTTT. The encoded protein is CASSVYRDRAGDTQYF. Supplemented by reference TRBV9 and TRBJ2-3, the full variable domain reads DSGVTQTPKHLITATGQRVTLRCSPRSGDLSVYWYQQSLDQGLQFLIQYYNGEERAKGNILERFSAQQFPDLHSELNLSSLELGDSALYFCASSVYRDRAGDTQYFGPGTRLTVL.

In DNA form, the CDR3 reads TGTGCCAGCAGTTATTCGGTGGACAATCAGCCCCAGCATTTT. It yields the protein CASSYSVDNQPQHF. The rearrangement joins TRBV6-5 to TRBJ1-5; D gene ambiguous. The CDR3 length is 14 residues. V lost 3 bases and J lost 3, with 9 bases in between. Germline CDR1 MNHEY, CDR2 SVGAGI.

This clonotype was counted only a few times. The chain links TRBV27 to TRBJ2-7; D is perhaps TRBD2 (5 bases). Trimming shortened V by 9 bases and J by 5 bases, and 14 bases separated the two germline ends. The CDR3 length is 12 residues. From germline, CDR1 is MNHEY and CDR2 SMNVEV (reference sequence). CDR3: CARPGYPHEQYV. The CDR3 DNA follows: TGTGCCAGGCCGGGATATCCGCACGAGCAGTACGTC.

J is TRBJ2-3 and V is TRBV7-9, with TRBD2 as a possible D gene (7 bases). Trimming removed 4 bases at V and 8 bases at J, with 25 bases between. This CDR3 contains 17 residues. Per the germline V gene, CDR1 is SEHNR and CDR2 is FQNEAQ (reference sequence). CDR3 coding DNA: TGTGCCAGCAGCTCCAGTTTAGTTGCGGGGGCCTCCGGTACGCAGTATTTT. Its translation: CASSSSLVAGASGTQYF.